This record concerns one TCR beta chain sequence. What it recognizes is unknown. What was sequenced were expressed TCRB transcripts, since all of the isolated RNA had been reverse transcribed. The repertoire was sequenced with immunoSEQ multiplex PCR; TCRdb's copy has only in-frame clones and lacks some. The sample has about 45,000 clones; 66% are singletons. The CDR3 spans 20 residues. Germline CDR1 reads LGHNA; CDR2 reads YSLEER. With V trimmed by 0 bases and J by 0 bases, 13 bases remained unmatched. The data stem from a study of beta chain features in type 1 diabetes. Study conclusions and caveats: Diminished insertions and augmented deletions at VDJ junctions characterized type 1 diabetes patients. Moderate but significant shortening of TCRB CDR3s was recorded in all four CD4+ subsets from Type 1 diabetes patients.

This receptor was taken from a woman aged 18 to 35 with type 1 diabetes. This chain joins TRBV4-3 and TRBJ2-1; TRBD2 agrees at 8 bases. Material for sequencing was Tregs from blood. CDR3 nucleotide sequence: TGCGCCAGCAGCCAAGAGCCGGGACTAGTTACCCCAAGCTCCTACAATGAGCAGTTCTTC. Translation gives CASSQEPGLVTPSSYNEQFF.